This is a list of T cell receptor beta chains from one sample in a study of T cell repertoires in cytomegalovirus infection. MiXCR was run by TCRdb on the reads, yielding one entry per CDR3 protein. The sample holds around 440,000 distinct CDR3 sequences; 11% are singletons and the top ten take roughly 10%. The material sequenced was PBMCs. These receptors were obtained from a human donor in good health (CMV status not recorded). Some clones in this sample may be carry-over from other donors' samples. The CDR3 runs from the conserved cysteine through the conserved F or W. A D gene is named only where the DNA matches it firmly. Not every row has a clone size; where given, it reads once, few, many or a size class.

cdr3_nt: TGTGCCACCAGCAGGACAGGGGGCACCTACAATGAGCAGTTCTTC
cdr3_aa: CATSRTGGTYNEQFF
j_call: TRBJ2-1
d_call: TRBD1
clone_size: many
v_call: TRBV15

cdr3_nt: TGTGCCAGCAGCCCCTCGGGGTCAGGGGTCTATGGCTACACCTTC
cdr3_aa: CASSPSGSGVYGYTF
j_call: TRBJ1-2
d_call: .
clone_size: .
v_call: TRBV5-4

cdr3_nt: TGTGCCAGCAGCACGGGCCTCCGGGCCGAGACCCAGTACTTC
cdr3_aa: CASSTGLRAETQYF
j_call: TRBJ2-5
d_call: .
clone_size: many
v_call: TRBV7-6

cdr3_nt: TGCAGTGCTAGAGATCCCCAGAGAGATAATGAAAAACTGTTTTTT
cdr3_aa: CSARDPQRDNEKLFF
j_call: TRBJ1-4
d_call: .
clone_size: many
v_call: TRBV20-1

cdr3_nt: TGTGCCAGCAGTTACTCTGGAGGGAGTTCGGGTTCACCCCTCCACTTT
cdr3_aa: CASSYSGGSSGSPLHF
j_call: TRBJ1-6
d_call: .
clone_size: .
v_call: TRBV6-6

cdr3_nt: TGTGCCAGCAGCCTTCTGACAGGGTTTGGTAGCGAGCAGTACTTC
cdr3_aa: CASSLLTGFGSEQYF
j_call: TRBJ2-7
d_call: TRBD1
clone_size: few
v_call: TRBV13

cdr3_nt: TGTGCCAGCAGCTCCTCCGGGGATGCAGGCTACACCTTC
cdr3_aa: CASSSSGDAGYTF
j_call: TRBJ1-2
d_call: .
clone_size: few
v_call: TRBV11-3

cdr3_nt: TGTGCCAGCAGCCCAGGTGGCGGGGGGGCCGCGTACGAGCAGTACTTC
cdr3_aa: CASSPGGGGAAYEQYF
j_call: TRBJ2-7
d_call: TRBD2
clone_size: many
v_call: TRBV3-1

cdr3_nt: TGTGCCAGCAGCCAATATTGGGAGATACTGTTTTTT
cdr3_aa: CASSQYWEILFF
j_call: TRBJ1-4
d_call: .
clone_size: few
v_call: TRBV7-9

cdr3_nt: TGTGCCAGCAGCCCCACAGGCGTGGGGGACATTCAGTACTTC
cdr3_aa: CASSPTGVGDIQYF
j_call: TRBJ2-4
d_call: .
clone_size: many
v_call: TRBV11-2

cdr3_nt: TGCAGTGCTAGAGATAGAACAGGGGGCTCCTATAATTCACCCCTCCACTTT
cdr3_aa: CSARDRTGGSYNSPLHF
j_call: TRBJ1-6
d_call: TRBD1
clone_size: many
v_call: TRBV20-1

cdr3_nt: TGCAGTGCTAGAGATTCCCAACTAGCGGGGAGATACAATGAGCAGTTCTTC
cdr3_aa: CSARDSQLAGRYNEQFF
j_call: TRBJ2-1
d_call: TRBD2
clone_size: .
v_call: TRBV20-1

cdr3_nt: TGTGCCAGCAGTGCTGACAGTAATTACGAGCAGTACTTC
cdr3_aa: CASSADSNYEQYF
j_call: TRBJ2-7
d_call: .
clone_size: .
v_call: TRBV6-1

cdr3_nt: TGTGCCTGGGACAGGGGGCAATCCTACGAGCAGTACTTC
cdr3_aa: CAWDRGQSYEQYF
j_call: TRBJ2-7
d_call: TRBD1
clone_size: few
v_call: TRBV30

cdr3_nt: TGTGCCAGCAGTTTATCGAGGGGCTTTAATGAAAAACTGTTTTTT
cdr3_aa: CASSLSRGFNEKLFF
j_call: TRBJ1-4
d_call: .
clone_size: many
v_call: TRBV27

cdr3_nt: TGTGCCAGCAGCCGCTCTTTTTACGAGCAGTACTTC
cdr3_aa: CASSRSFYEQYF
j_call: TRBJ2-7
d_call: .
clone_size: many
v_call: TRBV14

cdr3_nt: TGTGCCAGCAGTTTATCGAAGGGGCACCCTCTCTACGAGCAGTACTTC
cdr3_aa: CASSLSKGHPLYEQYF
j_call: TRBJ2-7
d_call: .
clone_size: .
v_call: TRBV27

cdr3_nt: TGCGCCAGCAGCTTGGGGGCGGATCCAAGCACAGATACGCAGTATTTT
cdr3_aa: CASSLGADPSTDTQYF
j_call: TRBJ2-3
d_call: .
clone_size: few
v_call: TRBV5-1

cdr3_nt: TGTGCCTGGAGTGTACTTAGGGACACTGAAGCTTTCTTT
cdr3_aa: CAWSVLRDTEAFF
j_call: TRBJ1-1
d_call: .
clone_size: few
v_call: TRBV30

cdr3_nt: TGTGCCAGCAGCTTAGGAGCGGGAGGGATAGGCTACGAGCAGTACTTC
cdr3_aa: CASSLGAGGIGYEQYF
j_call: TRBJ2-7
d_call: TRBD2
clone_size: many
v_call: TRBV7-2

cdr3_nt: TGTGCCTGGAGTGTGTCTAGCGACCTTGAGCAGTTCTTC
cdr3_aa: CAWSVSSDLEQFF
j_call: TRBJ2-1
d_call: .
clone_size: few
v_call: TRBV30

cdr3_nt: TGCGCCAGCAGCTTGGAACGGCAAGGAGGCACAGATACGCAGTATTTT
cdr3_aa: CASSLERQGGTDTQYF
j_call: TRBJ2-3
d_call: .
clone_size: many
v_call: TRBV5-1

cdr3_nt: TGTGCCAGCAGCTTAAACAGCCAAGAGACCCAGTACTTC
cdr3_aa: CASSLNSQETQYF
j_call: TRBJ2-5
d_call: .
clone_size: many
v_call: TRBV7-9

cdr3_nt: TGTGCCAGCAGAAGGGGGGGTCGAGTAGCGAACTATGGCTACACCTTC
cdr3_aa: CASRRGGRVANYGYTF
j_call: TRBJ1-2
d_call: .
clone_size: many
v_call: TRBV6-4

cdr3_nt: TGTGCCAGCAGGCCGTCAGGCGGGGAGCTGTTTTTT
cdr3_aa: CASRPSGGELFF
j_call: TRBJ2-2
d_call: .
clone_size: many
v_call: TRBV6-2/TRBV6-3

cdr3_nt: TGTGCCAGCAGTTTAGTGGCCCCGACGGGTAACGAGCAGTACTTC
cdr3_aa: CASSLVAPTGNEQYF
j_call: TRBJ2-7
d_call: .
clone_size: few
v_call: TRBV28

cdr3_nt: TGTGCCAGCAGTCCTACCTCCTCTAGCGGGAGCAGCACAGATACGCAGTATTTT
cdr3_aa: CASSPTSSSGSSTDTQYF
j_call: TRBJ2-3
d_call: TRBD2
clone_size: many
v_call: TRBV7-2

cdr3_nt: TGTGCCAGCAGTGACCACCGGGACAGGGTGTCCCACGAGCAGTACTTC
cdr3_aa: CASSDHRDRVSHEQYF
j_call: TRBJ2-7
d_call: TRBD1
clone_size: many
v_call: TRBV2

cdr3_nt: TGTGCCAGCAGTTCCGACGGGGGGCTCGGATCCGCGAACACCGGGGAGCTGTTTTTT
cdr3_aa: CASSSDGGLGSANTGELFF
j_call: TRBJ2-2
d_call: .
clone_size: many
v_call: TRBV6-5

cdr3_nt: TGCGCCAGCAGCTTGTCGGGGGCAGGGGCAGATACGCAGTATTTT
cdr3_aa: CASSLSGAGADTQYF
j_call: TRBJ2-3
d_call: .
clone_size: few
v_call: TRBV5-1

cdr3_nt: TGTGCCAGCAGCTTCCGGACTAGCGGGAGAGAGACCCAGTACTTC
cdr3_aa: CASSFRTSGRETQYF
j_call: TRBJ2-5
d_call: TRBD2
clone_size: many
v_call: TRBV7-8

cdr3_nt: TGTGCCAGCAGCTTGTGGGACAGGGGGATTTCACCCCTCCACTTT
cdr3_aa: CASSLWDRGISPLHF
j_call: TRBJ1-6
d_call: TRBD1
clone_size: .
v_call: TRBV7-9

cdr3_nt: TGTGCCAGTAAGGTCAGGGGTTCTACAGATACGCAGTATTTT
cdr3_aa: CASKVRGSTDTQYF
j_call: TRBJ2-3
d_call: .
clone_size: .
v_call: TRBV19

cdr3_nt: TGTGCCAGCAGCGTAGATGGGGACGGGGAGCTGTTTTTT
cdr3_aa: CASSVDGDGELFF
j_call: TRBJ2-2
d_call: .
clone_size: many
v_call: TRBV9

cdr3_nt: TGTGCCAGCAGCCAAGGAACTTACTACCCCTACGAGCAGTACTTC
cdr3_aa: CASSQGTYYPYEQYF
j_call: TRBJ2-7
d_call: .
clone_size: many
v_call: TRBV14

cdr3_nt: TGTGCCAGCTCACCTTTCGGGACAGGGATCGACGAGCAGTACTTC
cdr3_aa: CASSPFGTGIDEQYF
j_call: TRBJ2-7
d_call: TRBD1
clone_size: few
v_call: TRBV18

cdr3_nt: TGCAGTGCTGGCCAGGACAGGGGGCTACGAGATACGCAGTATTTT
cdr3_aa: CSAGQDRGLRDTQYF
j_call: TRBJ2-3
d_call: TRBD1
clone_size: .
v_call: TRBV20-1

cdr3_nt: TGTGCCAGCTCACCGGACAGGGATAGGCAGCCCCAGCATTTT
cdr3_aa: CASSPDRDRQPQHF
j_call: TRBJ1-5
d_call: TRBD1
clone_size: .
v_call: TRBV18

cdr3_nt: TGCAGTGCCGCCCCTAGCGGAACAGATACGCAGTATTTT
cdr3_aa: CSAAPSGTDTQYF
j_call: TRBJ2-3
d_call: TRBD2
clone_size: many
v_call: TRBV20-1

cdr3_nt: TGTGCCAGTAGTGCAACGGCGGGACAGGGATATCAGCCCCAGCATTTT
cdr3_aa: CASSATAGQGYQPQHF
j_call: TRBJ1-5
d_call: TRBD1
clone_size: many
v_call: TRBV19

cdr3_nt: TGTGCCACCAGCAGACCCATCGGGTCGAGGTGGGGGGACCAAGAGACCCAGTACTTC
cdr3_aa: CATSRPIGSRWGDQETQYF
j_call: TRBJ2-5
d_call: .
clone_size: many
v_call: TRBV15

cdr3_nt: TGTGCCAGCAGCTTGGCAGGTCCGGGCTTCGTTTCTGGGGCCAACGTCCTGACTTTC
cdr3_aa: CASSLAGPGFVSGANVLTF
j_call: TRBJ2-6
d_call: .
clone_size: few
v_call: TRBV11-2

cdr3_nt: TGTGCCAGCAGGAGAGGACTAGCGGGAGAGGATGAGCAGTTCTTC
cdr3_aa: CASRRGLAGEDEQFF
j_call: TRBJ2-1
d_call: TRBD2
clone_size: many
v_call: TRBV11-2

cdr3_nt: TGCGCCAGCAGTCCAGCGGGAAGGGAGACCCAGTACTTC
cdr3_aa: CASSPAGRETQYF
j_call: TRBJ2-5
d_call: TRBD2
clone_size: many
v_call: TRBV5-1

cdr3_nt: TGCAGTGCCCCCGGGGGCCTGGGGTTAGAGACCCAGTACTTC
cdr3_aa: CSAPGGLGLETQYF
j_call: TRBJ2-5
d_call: .
clone_size: .
v_call: TRBV20-1

cdr3_nt: TGTGCCAGCAGTCTCAGGGTTTCCGTCTACACCTTC
cdr3_aa: CASSLRVSVYTF
j_call: TRBJ1-2
d_call: .
clone_size: once
v_call: TRBV12-3/TRBV12-4

cdr3_nt: TGTGCCAGCAGCTTAAAGCGGGAGTTCACCGGGGAGCTGTTTTTT
cdr3_aa: CASSLKREFTGELFF
j_call: TRBJ2-2
d_call: TRBD2
clone_size: many
v_call: TRBV11-1

cdr3_nt: TGTGCCAGTAGTATCGGTTACACTGAAGCTTTCTTT
cdr3_aa: CASSIGYTEAFF
j_call: TRBJ1-1
d_call: .
clone_size: many
v_call: TRBV19

cdr3_nt: TGCAGTCCTACGAGAGGGGGGCACTCACCCCTCCACTTT
cdr3_aa: CSPTRGGHSPLHF
j_call: TRBJ1-6
d_call: .
clone_size: .
v_call: TRBV20-1

cdr3_nt: TGTGCCAGCAGCACCAGGACAGGGGCTGGAAACACCATATATTTT
cdr3_aa: CASSTRTGAGNTIYF
j_call: TRBJ1-3
d_call: TRBD1
clone_size: many
v_call: TRBV11-3

cdr3_nt: TGTGCCACCAGTGATCCGGGGCGGACCACTGAAGCTTTCTTT
cdr3_aa: CATSDPGRTTEAFF
j_call: TRBJ1-1
d_call: .
clone_size: .
v_call: TRBV24-1

cdr3_nt: TGCGCCAGCTTACCCACAGGGGGGGAAAGCAATCAGCCCCAGCATTTT
cdr3_aa: CASLPTGGESNQPQHF
j_call: TRBJ1-5
d_call: TRBD1
clone_size: many
v_call: TRBV23-1

cdr3_nt: TGTGCCAGCAGTCGACAGAACAAAGCTTTCTTT
cdr3_aa: CASSRQNKAFF
j_call: TRBJ1-1
d_call: .
clone_size: .
v_call: TRBV7-9

cdr3_nt: TGTGCCACCCGGACTAGCCCCTACGAGCAGTACTTC
cdr3_aa: CATRTSPYEQYF
j_call: TRBJ2-7
d_call: TRBD2
clone_size: many
v_call: TRBV6-5

cdr3_nt: TGCGCCAGCAGCCTCGGGACAGCCTCTGGGGCCAACGTCCTGACTTTC
cdr3_aa: CASSLGTASGANVLTF
j_call: TRBJ2-6
d_call: TRBD1
clone_size: many
v_call: TRBV5-1

cdr3_nt: TGTGCCAGCAGCTTCCCCTCCCACGGGACTAGCGGTTACAATGAGCAGTTCTTC
cdr3_aa: CASSFPSHGTSGYNEQFF
j_call: TRBJ2-1
d_call: TRBD2
clone_size: many
v_call: TRBV7-2